One and the same sample provided the 29 T cell receptor beta chains below, sequenced in a study of OX40 agonist ivuxolimab in advanced cancers. The repertoire was sequenced with immunoSEQ multiplex PCR; TCRdb's copy has only in-frame clones and lacks some. There are about 59,000 clones in the sample; around 86% occur only once, and about 0.41% lies in the top ten. The source material was CD4+ or CD8+ T cells sorted from blood, sampled in a trial of the OX40 agonist ivuxolimab. The source of these receptors is an adult with an advanced solid tumor such as melanoma, head and neck, liver or kidney cancer.

The V and J genes are TRBV2 and TRBJ1-1; D not certain. This CDR3 contains 13 residues. V shed 10 bases and J shed 2 bases, with 14 bases lying between them. CDR1 and CDR2 (germline): SNHLY, FYNNEI. The CDR3 protein is CATLTRPNTEAFF. DNA for the CDR3: TGTGCCACCTTGACACGCCCCAACACTGAAGCTTTCTTT. Complete variable domain (other parts from reference TRBV2 and TRBJ1-1): EPEVTQTPSHQVTQMGQEVILRCVPISNHLYFYWYRQILGQKVEFLVSFYNNEISEKSEIFDDQFSVERPDGSNFTLKIRSTKLEDSAMYFCATLTRPNTEAFFGQGTRLTVV.

The chain links TRBV19 to TRBJ2-1, with 9 bases aligning to TRBD2. CDR1 and CDR2 from the germline V gene are LNHDA and SQIVND (reference sequence). The CDR3 runs to 15 residues. The trim removed 4 bases at V and 3 bases at J, leaving 4 bases unmatched. CDR3 nucleotides: TGTGCCAGTAGTACCGGCGGGGGGGGCTACAATGAGCAGTTCTTC. This translates into CASSTGGGGYNEQFF.

CDR3 bases: TGTGCCAGCAGCCTTGGGGGGCTGACCTACGAGCAGTACTTC. It translates to CASSLGGLTYEQYF. V and J are TRBV14 and TRBJ2-7, with D perhaps TRBD1 or TRBD2 (6 bases each). The V and J ends lost 4 bases and 2 bases respectively, with 12 bases between them. Germline loops: CDR1 SGHDN, CDR2 FVKESK. The CDR3 length is 14 residues.

The V call is TRBV5-1, the J call TRBJ2-1; 8 nucleotides match TRBD2. The CDR3 is made up of 16 amino acids. Germline lookup yields CDR1 SGHRS and CDR2 YFSETQ. The trim removed 0 bases at V and 4 bases at J, leaving 6 bases unmatched. The CDR3 DNA reads TGCGCCAGCAGCTTGGGGGCGGGAGGAGGGTACAATGAGCAGTTCTTC. The encoded protein is CASSLGAGGGYNEQFF.

In this sample, this clone turned up a few times. The chain carries TRBV12-5 and TRBJ1-6; tentatively, D is TRBD1 (6 bases). Germline values: CDR1 LGHNT, CDR2 FRNRAP. With 0 bases removed from V and 2 bases from J, the gap between germline ends came to 11 bases. The CDR3 spans 17 residues. The CDR3 bases are TGTGCTAGTGGTTTGGTATTCGCAGGGGCCTATAATTCACCCCTCCACTTT. Translated: CASGLVFAGAYNSPLHF.

This clone was recorded once. This chain connects TRBV5-1 to TRBJ2-2; D might be TRBD2 (6 bases). The CDR3 loop spans 14 amino acids. With 6 bases removed from V and 0 bases from J, the gap between germline ends came to 9 bases. Germline CDR1 reads SGHRS; CDR2 reads YFSETQ. The CDR3 coding sequence is TGCGCCAGCACGGAGGGTGCGAACACCGGGGAGCTGTTTTTT. Amino acids: CASTEGANTGELFF. Using reference TRBV5-1 and TRBJ2-2 for the parts outside the CDR3, the full variable domain is KAGVTQTPRYLIKTRGQQVTLSCSPISGHRSVSWYQQTPGQGLQFLFEYFSETQRNKGNFPGRFSGRQFSNSRSEMNVSTLELGDSALYLCASTEGANTGELFFGEGSRLTVL.

The chain combines TRBV9 with TRBJ1-1; D is unresolved. The CDR3 has 14 residues. V lost 3 bases to trimming and J lost 1 base, with 10 bases between them. The germline gives CDR1 SGDLS, CDR2 YYNGEE. This chain's CDR3 is CASSERLSNTEAFF. CDR3 nucleotides: TGTGCCAGCAGCGAAAGGCTCTCGAACACTGAAGCTTTCTTT. The full variable domain, rest sourced from reference TRBV9 and TRBJ1-1, is DSGVTQTPKHLITATGQRVTLRCSPRSGDLSVYWYQQSLDQGLQFLIQYYNGEERAKGNILERFSAQQFPDLHSELNLSSLELGDSALYFCASSERLSNTEAFFGQGTRLTVV.

J is TRBJ1-2 and V is TRBV6-5; D gene ambiguous. Germline V gene sequence: CDR1 MNHEY, CDR2 SVGAGI. CDR3 length equals 13 residues. The CDR3 sequence: CVSRPAIHYGYTF. The CDR3, as DNA: TGTGTCTCAAGACCGGCAATTCACTATGGCTACACCTTC.

The chain has TRBV6-6 and TRBJ2-7; 8 bases map to TRBD1. From germline, CDR1 is MNHNY and CDR2 SVGAGI (reference sequence). J gave up 2 bases and V 4 bases, and 7 bases lay outside the gene matches. The CDR3 is 15 amino acids. The CDR3 spells CASSSHQGAPYEQYF. CDR3 coding DNA: TGTGCCAGCAGTTCTCATCAGGGGGCCCCCTACGAGCAGTACTTC.

This chain links TRBV11-2 with TRBJ1-5; D remains ambiguous. Looked up from germline, CDR1 is SGHAT and CDR2 is FQNNGV. The CDR3 contains 13 residues. Trimming removed 3 bases from V and 5 bases from J, with 8 bases in between. DNA of the CDR3: TGTGCCAGCAGCTTGGAGGGCCATCAGCCCCAGCATTTT. This translates into CASSLEGHQPQHF.

The V and J genes are TRBV6-5 and TRBJ1-3, with D maybe TRBD1 (5 bases). CDR3 length: 14 amino acids. Trimming took 6 bases from V and 2 from J, leaving 11 bases between them. Germline V gene sequence: CDR1 MNHEY, CDR2 SVGAGI. The CDR3 nucleotides read TGTGCCAGCAGACCCGGGACGGCTGGAAACACCATATATTTT. Translation: CASRPGTAGNTIYF.

This chain joins TRBV5-1 and TRBJ2-2, with 10 bases fitting TRBD2. The CDR3 is made up of 16 amino acids. The V segment lost 4 bases and the J segment 6 bases; nucleotides outside the gene matches: 9. Germline V gives CDR1 SGHRS, CDR2 YFSETQ. The CDR3 bases are TGCGCCAGCAGCGAAACCGGGAGCGGGAGGGCCGGGGAGCTGTTTTTT. Translated, it gives CASSETGSGRAGELFF.

The V call is TRBV25-1, the J call TRBJ1-6; no clear D. Germline V lookup: CDR1 MGHDK, CDR2 SYGVNS. The V end was cut by 1 base, the J end by 8 bases, with 6 bases between. This CDR3 spans 13 amino acids. CDR3 amino acids: CASSELPHSPLHF. CDR3 DNA: TGTGCCAGCAGTGAATTACCCCATTCACCCCTCCACTTT.

The chain carries TRBV10-3 and TRBJ1-1, with TRBD1 as a possible D gene (5 bases). V was clipped by 2 bases and J by 1 base, with 11 bases between them. The length of the CDR3 is 15 residues. Germline V gives CDR1 ENHRY, CDR2 SYGVKD. In DNA form, the CDR3 reads TGTGCCATCAGTGAGCGGGAGGGGCAGAACACTGAAGCTTTCTTT. Translated, it gives CAISEREGQNTEAFF.

The genes are TRBV29-1 and TRBJ2-3, with D unresolved. CDR3 length: 10 amino acids. Trimming removed 4 bases at V and 5 bases at J, with 4 bases between. Germline lookup yields CDR1 SQVTM and CDR2 ANQGSEA. CDR3 region: CSVVQDTQYF. CDR3 DNA sequence: TGCAGCGTTGTCCAAGATACGCAGTATTTT.

This clone showed up just once. The sample carries other DNA sequences with the same CDR3. The CDR3 region is CASRGGVAGELFF. In DNA form, the CDR3 reads TGTGCCAGCAGGGGGGGGGTCGCCGGGGAGCTGTTTTTT. J is TRBJ2-2 and V is TRBV2, with 7 nucleotides matching TRBD2. CDR1 is SNHLY, CDR2 FYNNEI, per germline. With 6 bases clipped from V and 6 bases from J, the junction kept 4 bases outside the gene matches. The CDR3 extends over 13 amino acids. Full variable domain (outside the CDR3, taken from reference TRBV2 and TRBJ2-2): EPEVTQTPSHQVTQMGQEVILRCVPISNHLYFYWYRQILGQKVEFLVSFYNNEISEKSEIFDDQFSVERPDGSNFTLKIRSTKLEDSAMYFCASRGGVAGELFFGEGSRLTVL.

The chain uses TRBV28 and TRBJ2-4; D gene ambiguous. The V gene's germline CDR1 is MDHEN and CDR2 SYDVKM. This CDR3 is built from 11 residues. The V and J ends lost 5 bases and 12 bases respectively, with 11 bases between them. The CDR3 DNA reads as TGTGCCAGCAGTGACCCCAGATCTCAGTACTTC. It codes for CASSDPRSQYF. The complete variable domain, with remaining parts taken from reference TRBV28 and TRBJ2-4, reads DVKVTQSSRYLVKRTGEKVFLECVQDMDHENMFWYRQDPGLGLRLIYFSYDVKMKEKGDIPEGYSVSREKKERFSLILESASTNQTSMYLCASSDPRSQYFGAGTRLSVL.

The chain is built from TRBV2 and TRBJ1-1, with 9 bases aligning to TRBD1. V lost 5 bases to trimming and J lost 1 base; unmatched junction nucleotides: 5. The germline gives CDR1 SNHLY, CDR2 FYNNEI. The CDR3 totals 15 residues. In DNA form, the CDR3 reads TGTGCCAGCAGTCTTGTGGGACAGGGGAACACTGAAGCTTTCTTT. This sequence encodes CASSLVGQGNTEAFF.

This clone was recorded a few times. V usage is TRBV30 and J usage is TRBJ2-3; D unclear. The length of the CDR3 is 15 residues. V lost 1 base, J lost 4 bases, and 15 bases lay in between. Germline assignment: CDR1 GTSNPN and CDR2 SVGIG (reference sequence). This chain's CDR3 is CAWSGKGLSADTQYF. CDR3 bases: TGTGCCTGGAGTGGAAAGGGTCTTTCTGCAGATACGCAGTATTTT.

CDR3 sequence (DNA): TGTGCCAGCAGCCGCGGGGCCACAGATACGCAGTATTTT. Protein product: CASSRGATDTQYF. V and J are TRBV7-3 and TRBJ2-3, with TRBD2 as a possible D gene (6 bases). Germline V gene sequence: CDR1 SGHTA, CDR2 FQGTGA. V was clipped by 5 bases and J by 2 bases, with 8 bases between them. CDR3 length: 13 amino acids.

V usage is TRBV5-5 and J usage is TRBJ2-3, with D tentatively TRBD2 (6 bases). V was cut by 1 base and J by 2 bases, with 8 bases left in between. This CDR3 is 14 amino acids long. Germline V gene sequence: CDR1 SGHKS, CDR2 YYEKEE (reference sequence). CDR3 DNA: TGTGCCAGCAGCTTGACGGGGGACACAGATACGCAGTATTTT. Its translation is CASSLTGDTDTQYF.

The rearrangement joins TRBV20-1 to TRBJ1-2; 9 bases agree with TRBD1. Germline V gene sequence: CDR1 DFQATT, CDR2 SNEGSKA (reference sequence). The CDR3 spans 11 residues. The CDR3 loop reads CSGTGNYGYTF. The CDR3 bases are TGCAGCGGGACAGGGAACTATGGCTACACCTTC.

The chain joins TRBV30 to TRBJ2-5; 9 nucleotides match TRBD1. J lost 2 bases, V lost 4 bases, and 17 bases had no gene match. Germline lookup yields CDR1 GTSNPN and CDR2 SVGIG (reference sequence). CDR3 length: 18 amino acids. CDR3 in DNA: TGTGCCTGGAACACATTTTGGGGACAGGGAAGTGGACAAGAGACCCAGTACTTC. Its protein product is CAWNTFWGQGSGQETQYF.

J is TRBJ2-2 and V is TRBV7-9; 10 positions agree with TRBD1. The CDR3 totals 15 residues. The V gene's germline CDR1 is SEHNR and CDR2 FQNEAQ (reference sequence). Losses at the gene ends were 5 bases for V and 4 bases for J; bases not matched to a gene: 4. CDR3 bases: TGTGCCAGCAGCCGGGGACAGGGGCCCACCGGGGAGCTGTTTTTT. Translating gives CASSRGQGPTGELFF.

The CDR3: CASSLEGGNTIYF. Here the CDR3 DNA reads TGTGCCAGCAGCTTAGAAGGTGGAAACACCATATATTTT. The chain has TRBV11-2 and TRBJ1-3; D gene unclear. The CDR3 contains 13 residues. Germline V CDR1 and CDR2: SGHAT, FQNNGV. V lost 0 bases to trimming and J lost 3 bases, with 3 bases between them.

J is TRBJ1-1 and V is TRBV2, with 7 bases matching TRBD1. The CDR3 is made up of 15 amino acids. Trimming removed 4 bases from V and 2 bases from J; junction bases left unmatched: 7. In germline, CDR1 is SNHLY, CDR2 FYNNEI. The CDR3 nucleotides are TGTGCCAGCAGTGTAGGGAGACAGGGTAACACTGAAGCTTTCTTT. Translation: CASSVGRQGNTEAFF.

The V and J genes are TRBV5-1 and TRBJ1-4; the D is unclear. V lost 0 bases and J 4 bases, leaving 10 bases between the germline ends. Germline-derived CDR1 and CDR2 are SGHRS and YFSETQ. CDR3 length: 15 amino acids. The CDR3, as DNA: TGCGCCAGCAGCTTGGGAGGAACCCGTAATGAAAAACTGTTTTTT. Its protein product is CASSLGGTRNEKLFF.

The V and J genes are TRBV21-1 and TRBJ1-2. TRBV21-1 is classified as a pseudogene. CDR3 size: 14 residues. The CDR3 protein is CASSLQQKGYGYTF. CDR3 DNA: TGTGCCAGCAGCCTACAACAGAAGGGCTATGGCTACACCTTC.

The chain combines TRBV30 with TRBJ1-3; D might be TRBD1 (6 bases). V was cut by 2 bases and J by 7 bases, with 18 bases left in between. From germline, CDR1 is GTSNPN and CDR2 SVGIG (reference sequence). This CDR3 has 15 residues. In DNA, the CDR3 is TGTGCCTGGAGTCCCACCGGGACAACCGCTAACACCATATATTTT. Amino acids: CAWSPTGTTANTIYF.